This T cell receptor beta chain was identified during a study of OX40 agonist ivuxolimab in advanced cancers. Measured with immunoSEQ multiplex PCR; TCRdb has only the in-frame clones, and not every one. Here the sample spans fewer than 200,000 clones, approximately 94% being singletons. The V end was cut by 1 base, the J end by 0 bases, with 9 bases between. Germline CDR1 and CDR2: SGDLS and YYNGEE. The length of the CDR3 is 15 residues. This TCR was sampled from an adult with an advanced solid tumor such as melanoma, head and neck, liver or kidney cancer. The rearrangement uses TRBV9 and TRBJ2-3, with D hard to call. The sample in question was CD4+ or CD8+ T cells sorted from blood, obtained in a trial of the OX40 agonist ivuxolimab. Here the CDR3 DNA reads TGTGCCAGCAGCGTAAGCCAATATAGCACAGATACGCAGTATTTT. This encodes CASSVSQYSTDTQYF.